What follows are 9 T cell receptor beta chains derived from one specimen sequenced in a study of early T cells in non-severe SARS-CoV-2 infection. TCRdb passed the 5' RACE reads through MiXCR, listing each CDR3 protein once. The sample lists 100,000 to 150,000 distinct CDR3 sequences; about 16% were seen once. The sequenced material came from whole blood. The receptors were gathered from an adult who was a healthcare worker with PCR-confirmed SARS-CoV-2 infection or an uninfected control (not recorded which).

The genes are TRBV9 and TRBJ2-3; 10 bases agree with TRBD2. With 3 bases clipped from V and 2 bases from J, the junction kept 9 bases outside the gene matches. CDR1 is SGDLS, CDR2 YYNGEE, per germline. This CDR3 has 17 amino acids. This CDR3 is CASSAPLAGASTDTQYF. The CDR3 coding sequence is TGTGCCAGCAGCGCCCCCCTAGCGGGGGCCTCCACAGATACGCAGTATTTT. The whole variable domain, filled in from reference TRBV9 and TRBJ2-3, reads DSGVTQTPKHLITATGQRVTLRCSPRSGDLSVYWYQQSLDQGLQFLIQYYNGEERAKGNILERFSAQQFPDLHSELNLSSLELGDSALYFCASSAPLAGASTDTQYFGPGTRLTVL.

CDR3 coding DNA: TGTGCCAGCAGTAGGGGGGGCGCGCAAACGCAGTATTTT. It is translated as CASSRGGAQTQYF. The chain combines TRBV3-1 with TRBJ2-3; weak D call: TRBD2 (7 bases). Germline-derived CDR1 and CDR2 are LGHDT and YNNKEL (reference sequence). CDR3 length: 13 residues. V lost 6 bases to trimming and J lost 9 bases, with 16 bases between them.

This clonotype was detected ten times or more. V gene TRBV15 combines with J gene TRBJ2-7; no firm D call. The germline V gene has CDR1 LNHNV and CDR2 YYDKDF (reference sequence). The V end was cut by 1 base, the J end by 1 base, with 11 bases between. The CDR3 sequence is 15 residues long. The CDR3: CATSRGGVGSYEQYF. The CDR3 bases are TGTGCCACCAGCAGAGGCGGTGTAGGTTCCTACGAGCAGTACTTC.

This clonotype was detected only a few times. The V and J genes are TRBV2 and TRBJ1-4; D call uncertain. The CDR3 is 15 amino acids. Germline assignment: CDR1 SNHLY and CDR2 FYNNEI. V was trimmed by 1 base and J by 7 bases, leaving 13 bases between them. This chain's CDR3 is CASSEVAWRVEKLFF. In DNA, the CDR3 is TGTGCCAGCAGTGAAGTCGCCTGGAGGGTTGAAAAACTGTTTTTT.

The rearrangement uses TRBV2 and TRBJ2-1; 11 bases line up with TRBD2. The germline CDR1 and CDR2 sequences are SNHLY and FYNNEI. This CDR3 has 14 amino acids. J gave up 4 bases and V 7 bases, and 3 bases lay outside the gene matches. As DNA, the CDR3 is TGTGCCAGCATGCGACTAGCGGGGTACAATGAGCAGTTCTTC. Translated: CASMRLAGYNEQFF.

The chain is built from TRBV12-3 or TRBV12-4 and TRBJ1-1, with D tentatively TRBD1 (6 bases). The CDR3 has 14 amino acids. The ends were cut back, 3 bases at V and 1 base at J, with 9 bases in the middle. The CDR3 is CASSLGGANTEAFF. As DNA, the CDR3 is TGTGCCAGCAGTTTGGGGGGGGCGAACACTGAAGCTTTCTTT.

The chain combines TRBV28 with TRBJ2-3, with 8 bases matching TRBD2. After removal of 3 bases from V and 3 bases from J, the junction contained 2 bases not matched to a gene. From germline, CDR1 is MDHEN and CDR2 SYDVKM. CDR3 length equals 14 residues. CDR3 sequence (DNA): TGTGCCAGCAGTTTCTTAGCGGGGACAGATACGCAGTATTTT. This gives the protein CASSFLAGTDTQYF.

This clonotype occurred a few times. This chain links TRBV2 with TRBJ2-4; D is possibly TRBD2 (6 bases). V lost 4 bases and J 8 bases, leaving 15 bases between the germline ends. Germline-derived CDR1 and CDR2 are SNHLY and FYNNEI. The CDR3 runs 14 residues. The chain's CDR3 is CASSVPAGGDIQYF. Written as DNA, the CDR3 is TGTGCCAGCAGTGTACCAGCAGGAGGGGACATTCAGTACTTC.

There are a few counts of this clonotype. The genes are TRBV7-2 and TRBJ1-5; possibly TRBD1 for D (5 bases). The V gene lost 2 bases and the J gene lost 7 bases, with 6 bases spanning the gap. CDR1 is SGHTA and CDR2 is FQGNSA in the germline V gene. CDR3 length: 12 residues. For the CDR3, the DNA is TGTGCCAGCAGCTTAAGGGACCAGCCCCAGCATTTT. Its protein is CASSLRDQPQHF.